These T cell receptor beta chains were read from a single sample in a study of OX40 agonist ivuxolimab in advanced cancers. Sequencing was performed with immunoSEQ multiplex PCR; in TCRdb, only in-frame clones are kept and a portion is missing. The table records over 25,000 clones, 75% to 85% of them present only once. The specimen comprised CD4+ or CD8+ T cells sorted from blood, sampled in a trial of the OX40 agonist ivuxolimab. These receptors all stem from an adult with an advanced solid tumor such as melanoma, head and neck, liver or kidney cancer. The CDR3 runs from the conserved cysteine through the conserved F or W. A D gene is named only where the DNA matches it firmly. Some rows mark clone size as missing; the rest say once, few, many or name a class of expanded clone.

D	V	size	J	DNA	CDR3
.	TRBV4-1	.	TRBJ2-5	TGCGCCAGCAGCCAAGAGGACAGCCAAGAGACCCAGTACTTC	CASSQEDSQETQYF
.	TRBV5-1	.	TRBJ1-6	TGCGCCAGCAGCCATACAGGGCAGGGTAATTCACCCCTCCACTTT	CASSHTGQGNSPLHF
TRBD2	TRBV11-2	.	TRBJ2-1	TGTGCCAGCAGCTGGGACTTGGAACTAGCGGGAGGGCTCGATGAGCAGTTCTTC	CASSWDLELAGGLDEQFF
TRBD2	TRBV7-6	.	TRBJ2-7	TGTGCCAGCAGCTTAAGCGGGAGGATCCACGAGCAGTACTTC	CASSLSGRIHEQYF
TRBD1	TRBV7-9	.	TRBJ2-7	TGTGCCAGCAGCCCTAAGGGGACAGGGGTCGACGAGCAGTACTTC	CASSPKGTGVDEQYF
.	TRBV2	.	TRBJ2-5	TGTGCCAGCAGTGAACGGGACGGATTACTGCAAGAGACCCAGTACTTC	CASSERDGLLQETQYF
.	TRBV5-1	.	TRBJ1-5	TGCGCCAGCAGCTTGGGGACACAGAGCAATCAGCCCCAGCATTTT	CASSLGTQSNQPQHF
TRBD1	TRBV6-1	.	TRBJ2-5	TGTGCCAGCTCAAACAGGGGGCGGCTGGAGACCCAGTACTTC	CASSNRGRLETQYF
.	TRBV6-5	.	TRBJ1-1	TGTGCCAGCAGTTACTACGGGAGCAACACTGAAGCTTTCTTT	CASSYYGSNTEAFF
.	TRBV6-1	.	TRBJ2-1	TGTGCCAGCAGTGACCTTAGCGGATTCCCCCAGAATGAGCAGTTCTTC	CASSDLSGFPQNEQFF
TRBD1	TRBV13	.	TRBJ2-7	TGTGCCAGCAGCTTTGCTTCAGGGGGTCACCCCTACGAGCAGTACTTC	CASSFASGGHPYEQYF
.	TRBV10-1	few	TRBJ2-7	TGCGCCAGCAGTGAGTCCGAGACCTCCTACGAGCAGTACTTC	CASSESETSYEQYF
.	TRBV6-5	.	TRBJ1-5	TGTGCCAGCACCCAAGGGGAGGGTATAAGGCCCCAGCATTTT	CASTQGEGIRPQHF
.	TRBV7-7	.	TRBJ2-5	TGTGCTAGCAGCTTGGGCTCTTCCCAAGAGACCCAGTACTTC	CASSLGSSQETQYF
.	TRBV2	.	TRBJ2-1	TGTGCCAGCATACGGTGGCAGGGCTACAATGAGCAGTTCTTC	CASIRWQGYNEQFF
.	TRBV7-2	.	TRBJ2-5	TGTGCCAGCAGCTTAGTGTTCTCGGGACTGGAGACCCAGTACTTC	CASSLVFSGLETQYF
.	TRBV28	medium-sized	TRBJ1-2	TGTGCCAGCAGTTTACAGGACTGGTCCGCAGCTAACTATGGCTACACCTTC	CASSLQDWSAANYGYTF
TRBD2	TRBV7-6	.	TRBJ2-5	TGTGCCAGCAGCTTAGGACTAGCGGGATTAGAAGAGACCCAGTACTTC	CASSLGLAGLEETQYF
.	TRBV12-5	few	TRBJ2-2	TGTGCTAGTGGTTTCGGGAACACCGGGGAGCTGTTTTTT	CASGFGNTGELFF
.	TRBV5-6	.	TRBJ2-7	TGTGCCAGCAGCTTGGCCGGGACGGCCGGGACGAACTCCTACGAGCAGTACTTC	CASSLAGTAGTNSYEQYF
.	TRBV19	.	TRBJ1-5	TGTGCCAGTAGTGCGGCCGCAGGGACGGCGATTGGGCCCCAGCATTTT	CASSAAAGTAIGPQHF
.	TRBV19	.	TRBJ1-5	TGTGCCAGTACCAAACCTTATGGCCCGCGGAGCAATCAGCCCCAGCATTTT	CASTKPYGPRSNQPQHF
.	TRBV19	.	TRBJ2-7	TGTGCCAGTAGCATTCTCGCGGGGAGTTCCTACGAGCAGTACTTC	CASSILAGSSYEQYF
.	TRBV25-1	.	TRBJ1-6	TGTGCCAGCAGTGACCGCCCATCAGGAAATACACCCCTCCACTTT	CASSDRPSGNTPLHF
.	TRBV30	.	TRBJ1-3	TGTGCCTGGAGTCCGGGGGACTCTGGAAACACCATATATTTT	CAWSPGDSGNTIYF
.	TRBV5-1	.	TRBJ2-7	TGCGCCAGCAGCTTTAGAGGTGGCTCCTACGAGCAGTACTTC	CASSFRGGSYEQYF
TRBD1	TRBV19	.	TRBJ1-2	TGTGCCAGCCTAAGCTGGGACAGTGCTAACTATGGCTACACCTTC	CASLSWDSANYGYTF
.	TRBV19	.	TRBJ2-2	TGTGCCAGTAGGGCGGGACCCAACACCGGGGAGCTGTTTTTT	CASRAGPNTGELFF
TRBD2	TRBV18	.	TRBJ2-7	TGTGCCAGCTCCTCAGAGGCTAGCGGGAGACCCTACGAGCAGTACTTC	CASSSEASGRPYEQYF
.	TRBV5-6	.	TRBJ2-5	TGTGCCAGCAGCGTAGACTCGGGGGAGACCCAGTACTTC	CASSVDSGETQYF
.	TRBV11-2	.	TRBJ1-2	TGTGCCAGCAGCTTAGGTTCAGCCTACTATGGCTACACCTTC	CASSLGSAYYGYTF
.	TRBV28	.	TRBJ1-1	TGTGCCAGCTACCCTTGGGGGGTGAACACTGAAGCTTTCTTT	CASYPWGVNTEAFF
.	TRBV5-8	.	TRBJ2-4	TGTGCCAGCAGCTTGGCCGTAGCGGAGCAGTACTTC	CASSLAVAEQYF